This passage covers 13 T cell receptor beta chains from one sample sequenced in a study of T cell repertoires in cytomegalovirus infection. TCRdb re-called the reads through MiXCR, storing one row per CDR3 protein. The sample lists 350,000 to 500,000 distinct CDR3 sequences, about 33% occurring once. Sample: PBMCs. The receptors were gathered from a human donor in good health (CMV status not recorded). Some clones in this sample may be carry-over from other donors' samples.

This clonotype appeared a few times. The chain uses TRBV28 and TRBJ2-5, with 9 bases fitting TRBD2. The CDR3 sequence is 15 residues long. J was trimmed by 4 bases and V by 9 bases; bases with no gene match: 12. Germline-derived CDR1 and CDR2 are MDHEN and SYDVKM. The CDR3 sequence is CASLGGGASGETQYF. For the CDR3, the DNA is TGTGCCAGTCTCGGCGGGGGGGCATCGGGAGAGACCCAGTACTTC.

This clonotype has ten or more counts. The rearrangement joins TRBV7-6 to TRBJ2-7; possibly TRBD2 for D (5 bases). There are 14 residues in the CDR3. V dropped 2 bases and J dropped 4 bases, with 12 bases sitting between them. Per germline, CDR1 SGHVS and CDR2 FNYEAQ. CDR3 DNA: TGTGCCAGCAGCTTACTACTAGGGAGTTACGAGCAGTACTTC. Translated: CASSLLLGSYEQYF.

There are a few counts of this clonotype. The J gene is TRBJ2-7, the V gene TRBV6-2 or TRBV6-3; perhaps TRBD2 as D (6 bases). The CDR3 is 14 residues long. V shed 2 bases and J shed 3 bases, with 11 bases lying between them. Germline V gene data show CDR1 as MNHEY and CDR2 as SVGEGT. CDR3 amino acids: CASSYIRGIYEQYF. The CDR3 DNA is TGTGCCAGCAGTTACATACGCGGGATCTACGAGCAGTACTTC.

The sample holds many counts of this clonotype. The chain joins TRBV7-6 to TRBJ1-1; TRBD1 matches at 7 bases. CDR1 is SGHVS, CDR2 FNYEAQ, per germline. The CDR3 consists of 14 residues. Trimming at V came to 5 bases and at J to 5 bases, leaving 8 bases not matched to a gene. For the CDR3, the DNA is TGTGCCAGCAGCCGCGGACAGGTGGTTACTGAAGCTTTCTTT. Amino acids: CASSRGQVVTEAFF.

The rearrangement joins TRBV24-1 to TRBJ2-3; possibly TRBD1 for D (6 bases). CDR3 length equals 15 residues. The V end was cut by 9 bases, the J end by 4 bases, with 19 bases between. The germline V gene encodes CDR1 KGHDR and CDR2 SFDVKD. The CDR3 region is CATSGVGARADTQYF. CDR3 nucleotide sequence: TGTGCCACCTCCGGTGTGGGGGCGAGGGCAGATACGCAGTATTTT.

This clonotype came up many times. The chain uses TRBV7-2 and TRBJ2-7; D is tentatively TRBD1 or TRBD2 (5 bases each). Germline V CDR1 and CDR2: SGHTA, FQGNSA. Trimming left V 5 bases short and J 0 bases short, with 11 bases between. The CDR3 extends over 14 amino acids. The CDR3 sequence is CASSPGPASYEQYF. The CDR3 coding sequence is TGTGCCAGCAGCCCGGGACCCGCCTCCTACGAGCAGTACTTC.

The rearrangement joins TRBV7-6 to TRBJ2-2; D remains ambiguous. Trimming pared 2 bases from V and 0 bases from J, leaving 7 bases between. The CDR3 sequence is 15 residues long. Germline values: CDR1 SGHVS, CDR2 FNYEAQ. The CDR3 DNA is TGTGCCAGCAGCTTATCCGCTTCGAACACCGGGGAGCTGTTTTTT. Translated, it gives CASSLSASNTGELFF.

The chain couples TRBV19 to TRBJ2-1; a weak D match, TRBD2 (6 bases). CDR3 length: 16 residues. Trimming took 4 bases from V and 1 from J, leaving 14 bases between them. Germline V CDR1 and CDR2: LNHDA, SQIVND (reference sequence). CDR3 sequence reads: CASSNSEGLSYNEQFF. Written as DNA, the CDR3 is TGTGCCAGTAGTAATTCGGAGGGGCTGTCCTACAATGAGCAGTTCTTC.

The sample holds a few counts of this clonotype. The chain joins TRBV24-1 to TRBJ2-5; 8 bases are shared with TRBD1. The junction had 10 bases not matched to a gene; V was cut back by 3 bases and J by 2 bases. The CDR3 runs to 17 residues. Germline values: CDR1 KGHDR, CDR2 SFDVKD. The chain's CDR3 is CATSDPDREAPQETQYF. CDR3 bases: TGTGCCACCAGTGATCCGGACAGGGAGGCGCCTCAAGAGACCCAGTACTTC.

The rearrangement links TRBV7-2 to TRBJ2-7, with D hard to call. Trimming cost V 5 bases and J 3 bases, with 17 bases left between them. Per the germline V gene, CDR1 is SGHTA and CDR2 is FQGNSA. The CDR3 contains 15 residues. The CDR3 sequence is CASSAYREANYEQYF. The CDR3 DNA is TGTGCCAGCAGCGCATATAGAGAGGCAAACTACGAGCAGTACTTC.

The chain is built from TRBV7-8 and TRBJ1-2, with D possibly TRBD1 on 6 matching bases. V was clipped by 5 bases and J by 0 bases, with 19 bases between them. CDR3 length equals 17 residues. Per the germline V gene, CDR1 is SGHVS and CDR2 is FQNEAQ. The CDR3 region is CASSGGWGAAANYGYTF. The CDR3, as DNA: TGTGCCAGCAGCGGGGGGTGGGGGGCCGCAGCTAACTATGGCTACACCTTC.

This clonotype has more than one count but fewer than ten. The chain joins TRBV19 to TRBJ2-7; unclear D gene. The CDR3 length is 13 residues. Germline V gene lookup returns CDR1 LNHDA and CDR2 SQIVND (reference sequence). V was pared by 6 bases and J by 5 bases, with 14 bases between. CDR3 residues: CASSTDWGNEQYF. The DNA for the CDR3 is TGTGCCAGTAGCACAGACTGGGGAAACGAGCAGTACTTC.

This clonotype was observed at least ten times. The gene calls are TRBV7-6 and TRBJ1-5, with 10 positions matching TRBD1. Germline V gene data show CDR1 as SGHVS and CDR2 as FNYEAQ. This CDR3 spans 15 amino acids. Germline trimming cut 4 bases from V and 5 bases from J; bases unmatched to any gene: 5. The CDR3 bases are TGTGCCAGCAGCTCAGGGGACAGGGGTGATCAGCCCCAGCATTTT. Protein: CASSSGDRGDQPQHF. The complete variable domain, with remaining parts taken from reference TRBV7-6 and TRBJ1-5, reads GAGVSQSPRYKVTKRGQDVALRCDPISGHVSLYWYRQALGQGPEFLTYFNYEAQQDKSGLPNDRFSAERPEGSISTLTIQRTEQRDSAMYRCASSSGDRGDQPQHFGDGTRLSIL.